Listed below are T cell receptor beta chains from one sample, sequenced in a study of blood T cell repertoires in COVID-19. Here immunoSEQ multiplex PCR was the method, and the copy in TCRdb shows in-frame clones only, minus some. The sample includes around 300,000 clones, about 86% of them seen just once. The sequencing sample was made of peripheral blood. The source of these receptors is a woman in her 70s with COVID-19, enrolled during active disease. Both conserved end residues are part of each CDR3. The D gene is left open where the match is weak. Part of the rows lack a size; the others show once, few, many or a class for expanded clones.

d_gene: TRBD1
abundance: NA
len: 15
j_gene: TRBJ1-3
v_gene: TRBV5-1
CDR3nt: TGCGCCAGCAGTTACACAGGGGGCTCTGGAAACACCATATATTTT
CDR3aa: CASSYTGGSGNTIYF

d_gene: NA
abundance: NA
len: 15
j_gene: TRBJ1-4
v_gene: TRBV7-6
CDR3nt: TGTGCCAGCAGCTTAGAACAGGGACAATATGAAAAACTGTTTTTT
CDR3aa: CASSLEQGQYEKLFF

d_gene: TRBD2
abundance: once
len: 14
j_gene: TRBJ2-5
v_gene: TRBV28
CDR3nt: TGTGCCAGCAGGGCTAGCGGGGGTCAGGAGACCCAGTACTTC
CDR3aa: CASRASGGQETQYF

d_gene: TRBD2
abundance: NA
len: 16
j_gene: TRBJ2-7
v_gene: TRBV4-1
CDR3nt: TGCGCCAGCAGCCCGGCTAGCGGGGGTTACCTCGCTGCGCAGTACTTC
CDR3aa: CASSPASGGYLAAQYF

d_gene: NA
abundance: NA
len: 13
j_gene: TRBJ2-5
v_gene: TRBV27
CDR3nt: TGTGCCAGCAGTTTAGGAGGGTCGAAGACCCAGTACTTC
CDR3aa: CASSLGGSKTQYF

d_gene: NA
abundance: NA
len: 14
j_gene: TRBJ1-2
v_gene: TRBV28
CDR3nt: TGTGCCAGCAGTTTACCGGACAATAGCTATGGCTACACCTTC
CDR3aa: CASSLPDNSYGYTF

d_gene: NA
abundance: once
len: 17
j_gene: TRBJ2-2
v_gene: TRBV18
CDR3nt: TGTGCCAGCTCACCACCGCTACGGGGATACGACACCGGGGAGCTGTTTTTT
CDR3aa: CASSPPLRGYDTGELFF

d_gene: NA
abundance: NA
len: 15
j_gene: TRBJ2-1
v_gene: TRBV6-5
CDR3nt: TGTGCCAGCAGTTACTCGACCAGGGGCCCCAATGAGCAGTTCTTC
CDR3aa: CASSYSTRGPNEQFF

d_gene: TRBD1
abundance: NA
len: 15
j_gene: TRBJ2-1
v_gene: TRBV7-2
CDR3nt: TGTGCCAGCAGCCCCGGGACAGCATCTTACAATGAGCAGTTCTTC
CDR3aa: CASSPGTASYNEQFF

d_gene: TRBD2
abundance: NA
len: 14
j_gene: TRBJ2-1
v_gene: TRBV30
CDR3nt: TGTGCCTGGTCCCCGGGACTAGCGGGGGATGAGCAGTTCTTC
CDR3aa: CAWSPGLAGDEQFF

d_gene: NA
abundance: NA
len: 16
j_gene: TRBJ1-2
v_gene: TRBV5-1
CDR3nt: TGCGCCAGCAGCTTGCTTGTAGGGGATTCCATCTATGGCTACACCTTC
CDR3aa: CASSLLVGDSIYGYTF

d_gene: NA
abundance: NA
len: 13
j_gene: TRBJ1-2
v_gene: TRBV6-5
CDR3nt: TGTGCCAGCAGCCAGGGGACTAACTATGGCTACACCTTC
CDR3aa: CASSQGTNYGYTF

d_gene: NA
abundance: NA
len: 13
j_gene: TRBJ1-1
v_gene: TRBV11-2
CDR3nt: TGTGCCAGCAGCTTCACAGGGCTCGCTGAAGCTTTCTTT
CDR3aa: CASSFTGLAEAFF

d_gene: NA
abundance: NA
len: 15
j_gene: TRBJ2-4
v_gene: TRBV19
CDR3nt: TGTGCCAGTAGTATGGTCACAGGCATAAAAAACATTCAGTACTTC
CDR3aa: CASSMVTGIKNIQYF

d_gene: TRBD2
abundance: NA
len: 17
j_gene: TRBJ2-1
v_gene: TRBV10-2
CDR3nt: TGCGCCAGCAGTGGGGCACGGGGGGGATTATTATACAATGAGCAGTTCTTC
CDR3aa: CASSGARGGLLYNEQFF

d_gene: NA
abundance: few
len: 14
j_gene: TRBJ1-2
v_gene: TRBV18
CDR3nt: TGTGCCAGCTCACCCCTATCCGGGGAGGGTGGCTACACCTTC
CDR3aa: CASSPLSGEGGYTF

d_gene: TRBD1
abundance: NA
len: 14
j_gene: TRBJ2-7
v_gene: TRBV19
CDR3nt: TGTGCCAGTAGTGGGACAGGGGGCTCGTACGAGCAGTACTTC
CDR3aa: CASSGTGGSYEQYF

d_gene: NA
abundance: NA
len: 11
j_gene: TRBJ1-1
v_gene: TRBV11-2
CDR3nt: TGTGCCAGCAGCTTATCATTTGAAGCTTTCTTT
CDR3aa: CASSLSFEAFF

d_gene: NA
abundance: once
len: 16
j_gene: TRBJ2-1
v_gene: TRBV19
CDR3nt: TGTGCCACAGTCGCGGCGGGTCGGGGCTCCTACAATGAGCAGTTCTTC
CDR3aa: CATVAAGRGSYNEQFF

d_gene: TRBD2
abundance: NA
len: 15
j_gene: TRBJ2-2
v_gene: TRBV7-8
CDR3nt: TGTGCCAGCAGCTTAGTAGCGGGGGCGGGCGGGGAGCTGTTTTTT
CDR3aa: CASSLVAGAGGELFF

d_gene: NA
abundance: NA
len: 11
j_gene: TRBJ2-7
v_gene: TRBV20-1
CDR3nt: TGCAGTGCCCACACAGGGACCGAGCAGTACTTC
CDR3aa: CSAHTGTEQYF

d_gene: NA
abundance: once
len: 15
j_gene: TRBJ1-5
v_gene: TRBV19
CDR3nt: TGTGCCAGTGCCCGCGGGGCTTTTAGCAATCAGCCCCAGCATTTT
CDR3aa: CASARGAFSNQPQHF

d_gene: NA
abundance: NA
len: 14
j_gene: TRBJ2-1
v_gene: TRBV24-1
CDR3nt: TGTGCCACCAGTGCCTTGGGGGGATACAATGAGCAGTTCTTC
CDR3aa: CATSALGGYNEQFF

d_gene: NA
abundance: NA
len: 12
j_gene: TRBJ1-1
v_gene: TRBV5-1
CDR3nt: TGCGCCAGCAGCCAGAGGGACACTGAAGCTTTCTTT
CDR3aa: CASSQRDTEAFF

d_gene: NA
abundance: NA
len: 14
j_gene: TRBJ1-4
v_gene: TRBV2
CDR3nt: TGTGCCAGCAGTGTGGGGCAGACTAATGAAAAACTGTTTTTT
CDR3aa: CASSVGQTNEKLFF

d_gene: NA
abundance: NA
len: 15
j_gene: TRBJ2-2
v_gene: TRBV2
CDR3nt: TGTGCCAGCAAACCGGACACCTCGAACACCGGGGAGCTGTTTTTT
CDR3aa: CASKPDTSNTGELFF

d_gene: TRBD1
abundance: NA
len: 14
j_gene: TRBJ1-5
v_gene: TRBV27
CDR3nt: TGTGCCAGCAGTTCGGGACAGGGGAATCAGCCCCAGCATTTT
CDR3aa: CASSSGQGNQPQHF

d_gene: TRBD2
abundance: NA
len: 16
j_gene: TRBJ2-1
v_gene: TRBV24-1
CDR3nt: TGTGCCACCAGTGAGGTAGCGGGGGGGCCGGTCAATGAGCAGTTCTTC
CDR3aa: CATSEVAGGPVNEQFF

d_gene: TRBD2
abundance: NA
len: 17
j_gene: TRBJ2-3
v_gene: TRBV5-8
CDR3nt: TGTGCCAGCAGCTTGGCCCCCAGCGGGGGGGCCGCAGATACGCAGTATTTT
CDR3aa: CASSLAPSGGAADTQYF

d_gene: TRBD1
abundance: few
len: 16
j_gene: TRBJ1-6
v_gene: TRBV5-1
CDR3nt: TGCGCCAGCAGCCTCTTACCCGGGACAGGGGAATCACCCCTCCACTTT
CDR3aa: CASSLLPGTGESPLHF

d_gene: NA
abundance: few
len: 13
j_gene: TRBJ1-1
v_gene: TRBV5-4
CDR3nt: TGTGCCAGCAACGCTGCGTTAAACACTGAAGCTTTCTTT
CDR3aa: CASNAALNTEAFF

d_gene: TRBD1
abundance: NA
len: 16
j_gene: TRBJ2-5
v_gene: TRBV7-9
CDR3nt: TGTGCCAGCAGGCCACTCGGGACAGGGATTCAAGAGACCCAGTACTTC
CDR3aa: CASRPLGTGIQETQYF

d_gene: TRBD1
abundance: NA
len: 14
j_gene: TRBJ1-2
v_gene: TRBV7-8
CDR3nt: TGTGCCAGCACGTCAACAGGGGGCGACTATGGCTACACCTTC
CDR3aa: CASTSTGGDYGYTF

d_gene: NA
abundance: NA
len: 12
j_gene: TRBJ2-7
v_gene: TRBV28
CDR3nt: TGTGCCAGCCGGTCCAGGGGCTACGAGCAGTACTTC
CDR3aa: CASRSRGYEQYF

d_gene: TRBD2
abundance: NA
len: 12
j_gene: TRBJ2-1
v_gene: TRBV19
CDR3nt: TGTGCCAGTAGGGGGGAGGGAGGAGCACAGTTCTTC
CDR3aa: CASRGEGGAQFF

d_gene: TRBD1
abundance: NA
len: 12
j_gene: TRBJ1-4
v_gene: TRBV29-1
CDR3nt: TGCAGCGTTTTGGGGACAGATGAAAAACTGTTTTTT
CDR3aa: CSVLGTDEKLFF

d_gene: NA
abundance: NA
len: 13
j_gene: TRBJ2-3
v_gene: TRBV5-5
CDR3nt: TGTGCCAGCAGTTTCCCGCTGGAGGATACGCAGTATTTT
CDR3aa: CASSFPLEDTQYF

d_gene: TRBD2
abundance: NA
len: 15
j_gene: TRBJ2-7
v_gene: TRBV5-4
CDR3nt: TGTGCCAGCAGCGGTAGAGGGAGCGGGGGCTACGAGCAGTACTTC
CDR3aa: CASSGRGSGGYEQYF

d_gene: NA
abundance: NA
len: 13
j_gene: TRBJ2-1
v_gene: TRBV5-1
CDR3nt: TGCGCCAGCAGCCGGACGGTGGGAGCTGAGCAGTTCTTC
CDR3aa: CASSRTVGAEQFF

d_gene: NA
abundance: NA
len: 13
j_gene: TRBJ1-2
v_gene: TRBV5-8
CDR3nt: TGTGCCAGCAAGGAATCAGGGCCCTATGGCTACACCTTC
CDR3aa: CASKESGPYGYTF

d_gene: NA
abundance: NA
len: 15
j_gene: TRBJ2-3
v_gene: TRBV7-3
CDR3nt: TGTGCCAGCAGCTTATTGGCTAGCGGCACAGATACGCAGTATTTT
CDR3aa: CASSLLASGTDTQYF

d_gene: NA
abundance: NA
len: 14
j_gene: TRBJ2-3
v_gene: TRBV18
CDR3nt: TGTGCCAGCTCACCACGGGACTTCACAGATACGCAGTATTTT
CDR3aa: CASSPRDFTDTQYF

d_gene: NA
abundance: NA
len: 14
j_gene: TRBJ1-1
v_gene: TRBV2
CDR3nt: TGTGCCAGCGCCTCCTTAGGGGTGAACACTGAAGCTTTCTTT
CDR3aa: CASASLGVNTEAFF

d_gene: NA
abundance: NA
len: 11
j_gene: TRBJ1-2
v_gene: TRBV12-3/TRBV12-4
CDR3nt: TGTGCCAGCAGTTCCCCAGTTGGCTACACCTTC
CDR3aa: CASSSPVGYTF

d_gene: NA
abundance: NA
len: 12
j_gene: TRBJ1-1
v_gene: TRBV5-8
CDR3nt: TGTGCCAGCAGCTTCCAGGGCACTGAAGCTTTCTTT
CDR3aa: CASSFQGTEAFF

d_gene: NA
abundance: NA
len: 14
j_gene: TRBJ1-1
v_gene: TRBV6-5
CDR3nt: TGTGCCAGCAGTTACGGGGCCGGTACATCTGAAGCTTTCTTT
CDR3aa: CASSYGAGTSEAFF

d_gene: NA
abundance: NA
len: 14
j_gene: TRBJ2-7
v_gene: TRBV27
CDR3nt: TGTGCCAGCAGTTTGCTACCAGGGTTTTACGAGCAGTACTTC
CDR3aa: CASSLLPGFYEQYF

d_gene: TRBD1
abundance: NA
len: 15
j_gene: TRBJ1-6
v_gene: TRBV27
CDR3nt: TGTGCCAGCAGTTTAAAGGGGGGACAGAATTCACCCCTCCACTTT
CDR3aa: CASSLKGGQNSPLHF

d_gene: NA
abundance: NA
len: 14
j_gene: TRBJ1-1
v_gene: TRBV7-2
CDR3nt: TGTGCCAGCAGCTTTCAGGGTGATTACACTGAAGCTTTCTTT
CDR3aa: CASSFQGDYTEAFF

d_gene: TRBD1
abundance: NA
len: 15
j_gene: TRBJ2-4
v_gene: TRBV6-6
CDR3nt: TGTGCCAGCAGCAATCAAGGACAGGGCAGGGGCATTCAGTACTTC
CDR3aa: CASSNQGQGRGIQYF

d_gene: NA
abundance: NA
len: 15
j_gene: TRBJ2-7
v_gene: TRBV27
CDR3nt: TGTGCCAGCAGTTTGTCAACCTACCTCTCCTACGAGCAGTACTTC
CDR3aa: CASSLSTYLSYEQYF